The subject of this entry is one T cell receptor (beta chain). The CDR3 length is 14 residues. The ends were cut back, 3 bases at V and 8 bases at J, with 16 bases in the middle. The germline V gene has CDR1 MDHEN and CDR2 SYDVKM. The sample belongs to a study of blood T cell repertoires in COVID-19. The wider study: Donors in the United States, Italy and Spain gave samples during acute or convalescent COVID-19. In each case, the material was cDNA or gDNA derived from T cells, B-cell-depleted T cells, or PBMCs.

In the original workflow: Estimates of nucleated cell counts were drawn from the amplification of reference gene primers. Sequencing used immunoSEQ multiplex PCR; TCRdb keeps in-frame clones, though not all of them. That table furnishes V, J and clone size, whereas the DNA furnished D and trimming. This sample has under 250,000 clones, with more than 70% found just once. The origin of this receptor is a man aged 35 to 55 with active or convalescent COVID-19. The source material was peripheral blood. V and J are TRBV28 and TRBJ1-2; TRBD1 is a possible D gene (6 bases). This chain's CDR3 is CASSFNSGVDGYTF. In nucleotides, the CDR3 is TGTGCCAGCAGTTTTAATTCAGGGGTTGACGGCTACACCTTC.